This record concerns one T cell receptor beta chain sequence. V shed 4 bases, J shed 0 bases, and the junction held 8 bases outside the gene matches. Germline CDR1 is MNHEY and CDR2 is SMNVEV (reference sequence). The CDR3 spans 16 residues. The table came from immunoSEQ multiplex PCR; TCRdb's copy has only in-frame clones and leaves some out. The repertoire has several thousand clones, around 86% of them found once; the top ten carry approximately 24%. The data originate from a study of T cells after somatic rescue of genetic block. Sequenced input: peripheral blood mononuclear cells (PBMCs). The clonotype comes from a boy under 18. The chain carries TRBV27 and TRBJ2-5; 7 nucleotides align to TRBD1. This chain's CDR3 is CASSSGTAPYQETQYF. For the CDR3, the DNA is TGTGCCAGCAGTTCAGGGACAGCGCCCTACCAAGAGACCCAGTACTTC.